A selection of T cell receptor beta chains follows, all from one sample in a study of molecular identifiers for immune sequencing clone quantification. One entry per CDR3 protein, called by TCRdb with MiXCR from the PCR reads. The table shows hundreds of thousands of distinct CDR3 sequences, with roughly 24% occurring only once. Sequencing was performed on naive CD8+ T cells from blood, with Jurkat cell RNA spiked in. The source of these receptors is a human donor in good health. Some libraries in this study had Jurkat cell RNA spiked in. Each CDR3 is given with its conserved first and last residue. D genes are given only for firm matches.

.	TRBV15	TRBJ2-3	CATSRDRGLPFTDTQYF
.	TRBV28	TRBJ2-5	CASSLSTQETQYF
.	TRBV7-9	TRBJ2-3	CASSLSFF
.	TRBV6-2/TRBV6-3	TRBJ2-3	CASHSSSPRDTQYF
.	TRBV9	TRBJ2-5	CASSVATRDKETQYF
.	TRBV27	TRBJ1-2	CASSLSVKNGYTF
.	TRBV2	TRBJ2-5	CASSEEPSLETQYF
TRBD1	TRBV6-5	TRBJ1-2	CASSYQGTGRGYTF
.	TRBV2	TRBJ2-3	CASAGGLGGTDTQYF
TRBD2	TRBV20-1	TRBJ2-1	CSAIPRPIGGSDEQFF
TRBD1	TRBV5-1	TRBJ1-1	CASSLGDSNTEAFF
.	TRBV27	TRBJ1-5	CASSLRGGNQPRHF
.	TRBV6-5	TRBJ1-4	CASSYSLGWNDEKLFF
TRBD1	TRBV25-1	TRBJ2-3	CASSEWGQGADTQYF
.	TRBV11-3	TRBJ1-4	CASSLRWGRSNEKLFF
.	TRBV6-5	TRBJ1-1	CASSYGSDRNTEAFF
.	TRBV19	TRBJ2-1	CASSVAIWRGSYNELLF
.	TRBV11-3	TRBJ2-4	CASSSGNIQYF
.	TRBV19	TRBJ1-1	CASSIMTAGDSEAFF
.	TRBV20-1	TRBJ1-4	CSAREGRINEKLFF
TRBD2	TRBV9	TRBJ2-1	CASSVAVSGNNEQFF
.	TRBV19	TRBJ1-3	CASYGRGLSGNTIYF
TRBD1	TRBV15	TRBJ2-4	CATSRTKDRAYIQYF
TRBD2	TRBV13	TRBJ2-5	CASSDGLAGGLETQYF
.	TRBV9	TRBJ2-3	CASSVAAGDTQYF
.	TRBV29-1	TRBJ2-5	CSVDGRGPGETQYF
TRBD1	TRBV7-9	TRBJ1-4	CASSRDRERANEKLFF
TRBD2	TRBV3-1	TRBJ2-5	CASSPSPGTSGGASETQYF
TRBD1	TRBV24-1	TRBJ1-5	CATSVGTGDNQPQHF
.	TRBV13	TRBJ2-3	CASSPPMSDTQYF
.	TRBV20-1	TRBJ1-5	CSARVQVENQPQHF
TRBD1	TRBV28	TRBJ2-2	CASTSPRQGMRTGELLF
TRBD2	TRBV27	TRBJ2-7	CASSPGLAQRTYEQYF
.	TRBV27	TRBJ2-3	CASSFGSGGTDTQYF
.	TRBV3-1	TRBJ2-7	CASSPRGKGYEQYF
.	TRBV20-1	TRBJ1-1	CSATVDRRITEAFF
.	TRBV19	TRBJ1-1	CASSIAQGFTEAFF
TRBD1	TRBV4-1	TRBJ2-7	CASSHPKWDRGDYEQYF
TRBD1	TRBV12-3/TRBV12-4	TRBJ1-1	CASSDRDPTEAFF
TRBD2	TRBV29-1	TRBJ2-1	CSVVSGAAGCFF
TRBD1	TRBV5-4	TRBJ2-5	CASSFTGTAQETQYF
.	TRBV29-1	TRBJ2-5	CSVEDMGEAQYF
TRBD2	TRBV29-1	TRBJ2-3	CSVSGSNPDTQYF
TRBD1	TRBV4-1	TRBJ1-1	CASSQETGYNTEAFF